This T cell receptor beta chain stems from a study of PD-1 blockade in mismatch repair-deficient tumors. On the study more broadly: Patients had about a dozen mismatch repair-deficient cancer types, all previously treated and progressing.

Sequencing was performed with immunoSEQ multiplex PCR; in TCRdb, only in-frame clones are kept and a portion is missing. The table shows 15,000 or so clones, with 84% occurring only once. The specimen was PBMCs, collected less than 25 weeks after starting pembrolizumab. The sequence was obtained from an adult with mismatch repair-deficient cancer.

The CDR3 region has the DNA TGTGCCAGCAGCTTTCGGGAAGGAGGGGCCAACGTCCTGACTTTC. It is translated as CASSFREGGANVLTF. This chain uses TRBV11-3 with TRBJ2-6; perhaps TRBD2 as D (5 bases). Trimming took off 3 bases at V and 4 bases at J, with 10 bases between the two ends. The CDR3 totals 15 residues. In germline, CDR1 is SGHNT, CDR2 YENEEA.